The clone carrying this T cell receptor (beta chain) has a count of ten or more. The antigen is not known. The sample is drawn from a study of early T cells in non-severe SARS-CoV-2 infection. Study summary: Unpaired chains resulted from sequencing bulk RNA of unsorted whole blood. The study's findings and limits: In VDJdb matching, anti-spike CD8 responses were favored while private and CD4 specificities went missing.

Researchers attached unique molecular identifiers to individual cDNA molecules. Via MiXCR, TCRdb re-called the 5' RACE reads, giving one row per CDR3 protein. The data show fewer than 40,000 distinct CDR3 sequences, 5.9% seen once. Germline CDR1 and CDR2: MDHEN and SYDVKM. V was shortened by 6 bases and J by 3 bases, with 18 bases between the two germline ends. The CDR3 is made up of 15 amino acids. This rearrangement joins TRBV28 to TRBJ2-7; TRBD2 is a possible D gene (5 bases). The receptor was derived from an adult who was a healthcare worker with PCR-confirmed SARS-CoV-2 infection or an uninfected control (not recorded which). The sample was whole blood. CDR3: CASSTQSGSLYEQYF. CDR3 bases: TGTGCCAGCAGCACCCAATCGGGGAGCCTCTACGAGCAGTACTTC.